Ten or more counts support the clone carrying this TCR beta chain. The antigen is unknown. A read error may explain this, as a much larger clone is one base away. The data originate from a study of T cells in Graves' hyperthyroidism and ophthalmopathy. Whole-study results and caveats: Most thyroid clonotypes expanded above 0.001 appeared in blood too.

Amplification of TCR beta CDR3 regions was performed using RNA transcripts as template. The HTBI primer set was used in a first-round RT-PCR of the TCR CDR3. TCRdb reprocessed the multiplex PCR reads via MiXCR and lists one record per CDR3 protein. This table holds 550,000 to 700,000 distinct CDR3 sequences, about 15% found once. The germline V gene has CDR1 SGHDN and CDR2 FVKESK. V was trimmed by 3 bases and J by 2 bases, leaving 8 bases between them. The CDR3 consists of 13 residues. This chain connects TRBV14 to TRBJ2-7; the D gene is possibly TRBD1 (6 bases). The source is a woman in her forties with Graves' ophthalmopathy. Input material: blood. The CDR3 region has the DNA TGTGCCAGCAGCCACCGGGACACCTACGAGCAGTACTTC. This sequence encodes CASSHRDTYEQYF.